A single sample gave rise to the 22 T cell receptor beta chains below, sequenced in a study of OX40 agonist ivuxolimab in advanced cancers. TCRdb's copy holds only in-frame clones and misses some; the assay was immunoSEQ multiplex PCR. The sample holds about 60,000 clones, approximately 90% seen once. Specimen: CD4+ or CD8+ T cells sorted from blood, collected in a trial of the OX40 agonist ivuxolimab. These receptors were obtained from an adult with an advanced solid tumor such as melanoma, head and neck, liver or kidney cancer.

With regard to this clone: Without the conserved terminal phenylalanine or tryptophan, this CDR3 likely stems from a read error. It is unclear where the CDR3 begins or ends on the DNA, so no DNA is shown, and the CDR3 is as TCRdb lists it. The chain recombines TRBV6-6 with TRBJ2-6. CDR1 is MNHNY, CDR2 SVGAGI, per germline (reference sequence). The CDR3 has 15 amino acids, counting both end residues. CDR3 region: CASSITRPYDKVGPI.

The count of this clone is one. The J gene is TRBJ1-1, the V gene TRBV5-1, with D unresolved. V was cut by 0 bases and J by 5 bases, with 8 bases left in between. This CDR3 has 13 residues. CDR1 and CDR2 (germline): SGHRS, YFSETQ. The CDR3 protein is CASSLVGRTEAFF. CDR3 bases: TGCGCCAGCAGCTTGGTTGGTCGTACTGAAGCTTTCTTT.

The chain couples TRBV6-1 to TRBJ1-1; D remains ambiguous. Germline assignment: CDR1 MNHNS and CDR2 SASEGT. The CDR3 has 13 residues. Between the trimmed V and J ends, which lost 6 bases and 1 base, there was a span of 9 bases. The CDR3 here is CASSAEPNTEAFF. Here the CDR3 DNA reads TGTGCCAGCAGCGCTGAACCGAACACTGAAGCTTTCTTT.

The V call is TRBV7-9, the J call TRBJ2-1; possibly TRBD2 for D (5 bases). Trimming left V 6 bases short and J 6 bases short, with 15 bases between. The CDR3 consists of 14 residues. Germline assignment: CDR1 SEHNR and CDR2 FQNEAQ (reference sequence). CDR3 loop: CASSIFGDFNEQFF. CDR3 bases: TGTGCCAGCAGTATATTCGGGGATTTCAATGAGCAGTTCTTC. The entire variable domain, with the rest obtained from reference TRBV7-9 and TRBJ2-1, is as follows: DTGVSQNPRHKITKRGQNVTFRCDPISEHNRLYWYRQTLGQGPEFLTYFQNEAQLEKSRLLSDRFSAERPKGSFSTLEIQRTEQGDSAMYLCASSIFGDFNEQFFGPGTRLTVL.

By share of the sample, this clone is medium-sized. The chain links TRBV5-4 to TRBJ1-5; D may be TRBD1 (5 bases). Trimming removed 2 bases from V and 7 bases from J, with 13 bases in between. There are 14 residues in the CDR3. Germline V gives CDR1 SGHNT, CDR2 YYREEE (reference sequence). The CDR3 nucleotides are TGTGCCAGCAGCTTTACCCAGGGTGGACAGCCCCAGCATTTT. Its translation is CASSFTQGGQPQHF.

This clone was found once. V is TRBV19 and J is TRBJ2-2; D is ambiguous. The CDR3 is 14 residues long. The ends were cut back, 5 bases at V and 7 bases at J, with 14 bases in the middle. Per germline, CDR1 LNHDA and CDR2 SQIVND (reference sequence). CDR3 bases: TGTGCCAGTAGTCCCACTCCCGCCATCGGGGAGCTGTTTTTT. It translates to CASSPTPAIGELFF.

The gene calls are TRBV27 and TRBJ1-5; D not certain. Germline CDR1 is MNHEY and CDR2 is SMNVEV (reference sequence). The CDR3 contains 14 residues. V lost 4 bases, J lost 0 bases, and 7 bases lay in between. The CDR3 coding sequence is TGTGCCAGCAGTTACGTGGATAGCAATCAGCCCCAGCATTTT. Protein product: CASSYVDSNQPQHF.

The chain recombines TRBV6-6 with TRBJ1-5; D is unclear. The V end was cut by 6 bases, the J end by 0 bases, with 12 bases between. Germline V lookup: CDR1 MNHNY, CDR2 SVGAGI (reference sequence). The CDR3 runs to 15 residues. For the CDR3, the DNA is TGTGCCAGCAGCTTAGACCGGGATAGCAATCAGCCCCAGCATTTT. This sequence encodes CASSLDRDSNQPQHF.

The chain carries TRBV6-1 and TRBJ1-6, with a possible D match to TRBD1 (5 bases). Germline CDR1 and CDR2: MNHNS and SASEGT. This CDR3 spans 14 amino acids. Trimming cost V 6 bases and J 11 bases, with 17 bases left between them. Here the CDR3 reads CASRSRPGSAPLHF. CDR3 nucleotides: TGTGCCAGCAGGAGTAGGCCAGGGAGCGCACCCCTCCACTTT.

The chain links TRBV7-7 to TRBJ1-2; no reliable D call. V was trimmed by 7 bases and J by 8 bases, leaving 5 bases between them. The CDR3 is 9 amino acids. CDR1 SSHAT and CDR2 FNYEAQ come from the germline V gene (reference sequence). In DNA, the CDR3 is TGTGCCAGCAAAGTCGGCTACACCTTC. Its protein is CASKVGYTF.

The chain combines TRBV6-5 with TRBJ1-2, with D perhaps matching TRBD1 (5 bases). V was clipped by 5 bases and J by 5 bases, with 15 bases between them. The CDR3 spans 14 residues. Germline V lookup: CDR1 MNHEY, CDR2 SVGAGI. In nucleotides, the CDR3 is TGTGCCAGCAGTGCATCCGGGGACGGTTATGGCTACACCTTC. It translates to CASSASGDGYGYTF.

The chain links TRBV6-6 to TRBJ1-1; 8 positions agree with TRBD1. Losses at the gene ends were 4 bases for V and 11 bases for J; bases not matched to a gene: 9. Germline CDR1 reads MNHNY; CDR2 reads SVGAGI (reference sequence). The length of the CDR3 is 13 residues. The CDR3 loop reads CASSFRTGRNAFF. In nucleotides, the CDR3 is TGTGCCAGCAGTTTCCGGACAGGGAGGAATGCTTTCTTT.

This sequence joins TRBV28 and TRBJ2-3, with 11 bases identical to TRBD2. Germline V gene data show CDR1 as MDHEN and CDR2 as SYDVKM. V shed 4 bases and J 5 bases; nucleotides not matched to a gene: 2. The length of the CDR3 is 14 residues. DNA of the CDR3: TGTGCCAGCAGTTGGCTAGCGGGGGGAGATACGCAGTATTTT. Translating it yields CASSWLAGGDTQYF.

CDR3 sequence (DNA): TGCAGCGCAGTTCTGTCCTACGAGCAGTACTTC. It encodes CSAVLSYEQYF. This chain joins TRBV20-1 and TRBJ2-5, with D unclear. Near its end, the DNA agrees better with TRBJ2-7, so the J call may be wrong. Germline V gives CDR1 DFQATT, CDR2 SNEGSKA (reference sequence). The CDR3 spans 11 residues.

The chain combines TRBV7-6 with TRBJ1-1; unclear D gene. The germline V gene encodes CDR1 SGHVS and CDR2 FNYEAQ. The CDR3 is 13 amino acids. The V end was cut by 5 bases, the J end by 0 bases, with 7 bases between. The CDR3 DNA reads as TGTGCCAGCAGCCCGGACCTGAACACTGAAGCTTTCTTT. Encoded protein: CASSPDLNTEAFF.

The chain links TRBV2 to TRBJ1-5; a weak D match, TRBD1 (5 bases). This CDR3 comprises 15 residues. Per germline, CDR1 SNHLY and CDR2 FYNNEI. The V and J ends lost 2 bases and 1 base respectively, with 9 bases between them. The CDR3 is CASSEQGWSNQPQHF. DNA of the CDR3: TGTGCCAGCAGTGAACAGGGTTGGAGCAATCAGCCCCAGCATTTT.

V gene TRBV19 combines with J gene TRBJ2-2; D gene ambiguous. Germline V lookup: CDR1 LNHDA, CDR2 SQIVND (reference sequence). The CDR3 contains 12 residues. Trimming removed 6 bases from V and 6 bases from J, with 8 bases in between. In DNA form, the CDR3 reads TGTGCCAGTAGGGCCCGAGCCGGGGAGCTGTTTTTT. Its translation is CASRARAGELFF. The variable domain in full, completed from reference TRBV19 and TRBJ2-2, reads DGGITQSPKYLFRKEGQNVTLSCEQNLNHDAMYWYRQDPGQGLRLIYYSQIVNDFQKGDIAEGYSVSREKKESFPLTVTSAQKNPTAFYLCASRARAGELFFGEGSRLTVL.

The chain has TRBV4-3 and TRBJ1-1, with D uncertain. Trimming left V 3 bases short and J 4 bases short, with 18 bases between. Germline V CDR1 and CDR2: LGHNA, YSLEER. The CDR3 has 16 residues. CDR3 loop: CASSQELAGIGTEAFF. The CDR3 bases are TGCGCCAGCAGCCAGGAACTGGCCGGGATCGGCACTGAAGCTTTCTTT.

The CDR3 loop reads CASSLWGSTEAFF. The CDR3 region has the DNA TGTGCCAGCAGCTTGTGGGGGTCCACTGAAGCTTTCTTT. This chain joins TRBV7-3 and TRBJ1-1, with TRBD1 as a possible D gene (5 bases). Trimming stripped 3 bases from V and 4 bases from J, with 9 bases between. Germline V gene data show CDR1 as SGHTA and CDR2 as FQGTGA. This CDR3 is 13 amino acids long.

The V call is TRBV7-2, the J call TRBJ1-1; TRBD1 aligns across 7 bases. The length of the CDR3 is 15 residues. Germline V gene lookup returns CDR1 SGHTA and CDR2 FQGNSA. Trimming removed 3 bases from V and 2 bases from J; junction bases left unmatched: 6. CDR3: CASSFVTGVNTEAFF. DNA of the CDR3: TGTGCCAGCAGCTTTGTAACAGGGGTCAACACTGAAGCTTTCTTT.

V gene TRBV19 combines with J gene TRBJ1-5; D remains ambiguous. V was pared by 3 bases and J by 6 bases, with 21 bases between. CDR1 and CDR2 (germline): LNHDA, SQIVND (reference sequence). The length of the CDR3 is 17 residues. The CDR3 sequence: CASSIPWERIPSQPQHF. CDR3 in DNA: TGTGCCAGTAGTATTCCCTGGGAACGGATTCCTTCTCAGCCCCAGCATTTT.

The chain employs TRBV7-9 and TRBJ1-1; D is perhaps TRBD1 (6 bases). The V and J ends lost 3 bases and 3 bases respectively, with 14 bases between them. The CDR3 consists of 15 residues. Germline V gene lookup returns CDR1 SEHNR and CDR2 FQNEAQ (reference sequence). The CDR3 bases are TGTGCCAGCAGCTTCGGGGGCAGGGGATACACTGAAGCTTTCTTT. It translates to CASSFGGRGYTEAFF.